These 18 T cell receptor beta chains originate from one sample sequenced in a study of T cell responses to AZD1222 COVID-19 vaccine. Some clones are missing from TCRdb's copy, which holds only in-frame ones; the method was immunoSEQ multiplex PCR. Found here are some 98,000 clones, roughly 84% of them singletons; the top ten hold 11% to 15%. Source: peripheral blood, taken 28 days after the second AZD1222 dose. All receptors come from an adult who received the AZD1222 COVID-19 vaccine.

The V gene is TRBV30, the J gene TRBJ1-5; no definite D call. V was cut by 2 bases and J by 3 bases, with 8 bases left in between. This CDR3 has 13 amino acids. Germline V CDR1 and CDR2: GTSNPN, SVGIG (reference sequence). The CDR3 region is CAWSTQVNQPQHF. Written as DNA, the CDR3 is TGTGCCTGGAGTACGCAGGTCAATCAGCCCCAGCATTTT.

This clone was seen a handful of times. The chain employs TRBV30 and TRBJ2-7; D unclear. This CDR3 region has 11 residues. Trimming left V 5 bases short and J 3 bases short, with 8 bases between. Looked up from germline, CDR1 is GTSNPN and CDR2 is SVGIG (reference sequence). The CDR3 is CAWASLYEQYF. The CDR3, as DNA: TGTGCCTGGGCCTCCCTCTACGAGCAGTACTTC.

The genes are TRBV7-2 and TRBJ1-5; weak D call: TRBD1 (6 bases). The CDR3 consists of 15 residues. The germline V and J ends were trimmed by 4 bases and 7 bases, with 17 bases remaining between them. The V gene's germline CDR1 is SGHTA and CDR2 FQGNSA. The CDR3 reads CASSSQTGMGQPQHF. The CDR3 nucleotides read TGTGCCAGCAGCTCCCAAACAGGGATGGGGCAGCCCCAGCATTTT.

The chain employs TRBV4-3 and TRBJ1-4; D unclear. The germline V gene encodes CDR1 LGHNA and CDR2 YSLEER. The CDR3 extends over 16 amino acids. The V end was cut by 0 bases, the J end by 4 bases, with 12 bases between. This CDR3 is CASSQDSAVLNEKLFF. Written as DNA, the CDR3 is TGCGCCAGCAGCCAAGATTCAGCGGTCCTTAATGAAAAACTGTTTTTT.

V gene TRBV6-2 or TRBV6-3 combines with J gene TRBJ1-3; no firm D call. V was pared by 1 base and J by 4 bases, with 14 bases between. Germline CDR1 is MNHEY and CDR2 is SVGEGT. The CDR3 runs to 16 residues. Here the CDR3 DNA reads TGTGCCAGCAGTTACTTGGCGCAGCCCAGGGGAAACACCATATATTTT. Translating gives CASSYLAQPRGNTIYF.

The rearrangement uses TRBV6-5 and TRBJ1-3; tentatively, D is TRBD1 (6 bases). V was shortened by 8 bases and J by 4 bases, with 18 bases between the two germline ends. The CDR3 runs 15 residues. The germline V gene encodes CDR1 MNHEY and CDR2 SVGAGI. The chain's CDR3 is CASGGDNVRGNTIYF. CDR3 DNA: TGTGCCAGCGGGGGGGACAATGTACGCGGAAACACCATATATTTT.

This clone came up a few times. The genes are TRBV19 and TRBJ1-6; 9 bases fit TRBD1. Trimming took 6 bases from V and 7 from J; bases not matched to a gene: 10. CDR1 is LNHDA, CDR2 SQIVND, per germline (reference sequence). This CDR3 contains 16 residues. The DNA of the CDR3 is TGTGCCAGTAGGTTTATCCGGGACAGGGACAATTCACCCCTCCACTTT. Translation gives CASRFIRDRDNSPLHF.

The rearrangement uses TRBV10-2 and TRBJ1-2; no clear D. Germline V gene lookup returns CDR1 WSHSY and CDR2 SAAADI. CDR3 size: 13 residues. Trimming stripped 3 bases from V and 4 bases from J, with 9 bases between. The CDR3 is CASSEQTGYGYTF. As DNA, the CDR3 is TGCGCCAGCAGTGAACAGACTGGCTATGGCTACACCTTC.

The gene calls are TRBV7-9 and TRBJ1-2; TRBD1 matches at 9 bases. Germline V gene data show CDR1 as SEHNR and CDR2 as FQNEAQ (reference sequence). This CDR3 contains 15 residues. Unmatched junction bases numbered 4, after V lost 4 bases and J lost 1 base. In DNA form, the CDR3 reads TGTGCCAGCAGCTACGGACAGGGGAGTAACTATGGCTACACCTTC. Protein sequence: CASSYGQGSNYGYTF.

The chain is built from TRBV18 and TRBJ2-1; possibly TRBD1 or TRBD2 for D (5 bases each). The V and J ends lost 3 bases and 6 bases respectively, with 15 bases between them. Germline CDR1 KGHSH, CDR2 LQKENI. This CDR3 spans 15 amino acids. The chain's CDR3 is CASSPGTANVNEQFF. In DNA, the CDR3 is TGTGCCAGCTCACCCGGGACGGCCAATGTCAATGAGCAGTTCTTC.

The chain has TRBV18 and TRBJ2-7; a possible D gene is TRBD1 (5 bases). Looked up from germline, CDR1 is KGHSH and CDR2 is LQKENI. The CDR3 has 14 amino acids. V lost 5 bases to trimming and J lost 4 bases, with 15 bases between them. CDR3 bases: TGTGCCAGCTCAAGGGGCGGACAACCTTACGAGCAGTACTTC. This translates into CASSRGGQPYEQYF.

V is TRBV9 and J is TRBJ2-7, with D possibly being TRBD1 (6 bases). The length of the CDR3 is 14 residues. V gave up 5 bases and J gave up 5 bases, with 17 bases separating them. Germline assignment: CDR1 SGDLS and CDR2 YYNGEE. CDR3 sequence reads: CASRNRVSFHEQYF. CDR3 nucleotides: TGTGCCAGCAGAAACAGGGTATCCTTCCACGAGCAGTACTTC.

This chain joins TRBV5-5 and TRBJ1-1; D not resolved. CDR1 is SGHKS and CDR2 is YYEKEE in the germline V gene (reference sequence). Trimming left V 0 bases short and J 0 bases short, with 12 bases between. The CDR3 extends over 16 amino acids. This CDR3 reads CASSLVRAGMNTEAFF. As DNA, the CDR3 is TGTGCCAGCAGCTTGGTGCGGGCAGGCATGAACACTGAAGCTTTCTTT.

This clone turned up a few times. CDR3 coding DNA: TGTGCCAGCAGCGCTAGCGGGAGGGCCATGTACGAGCAGTACTTC. Residues: CASSASGRAMYEQYF. V usage is TRBV2 and J usage is TRBJ2-7, with 12 bases that match TRBD2. This CDR3 contains 15 residues. J was trimmed by 4 bases and V by 6 bases; bases with no gene match: 7. CDR1 is SNHLY, CDR2 FYNNEI, per germline.

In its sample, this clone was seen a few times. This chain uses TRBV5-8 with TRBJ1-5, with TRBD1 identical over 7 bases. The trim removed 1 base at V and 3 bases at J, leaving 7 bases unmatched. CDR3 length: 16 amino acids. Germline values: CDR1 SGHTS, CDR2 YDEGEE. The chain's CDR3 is CASSLPDRVHNQPQHF. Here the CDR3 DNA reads TGTGCCAGCAGCTTGCCTGACAGGGTGCACAATCAGCCCCAGCATTTT.

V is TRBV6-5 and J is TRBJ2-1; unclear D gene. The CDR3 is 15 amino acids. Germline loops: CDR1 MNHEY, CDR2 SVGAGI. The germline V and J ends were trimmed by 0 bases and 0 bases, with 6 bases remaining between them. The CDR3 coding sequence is TGTGCCAGCAGTTACTCCACACGCTCCTACAATGAGCAGTTCTTC. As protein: CASSYSTRSYNEQFF.

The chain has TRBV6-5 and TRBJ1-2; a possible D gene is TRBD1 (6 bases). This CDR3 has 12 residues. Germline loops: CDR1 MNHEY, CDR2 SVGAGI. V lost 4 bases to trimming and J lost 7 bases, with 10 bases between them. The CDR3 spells CASSSGGFGYTF. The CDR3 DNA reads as TGTGCCAGCAGTTCCGGGGGCTTTGGCTACACCTTC.

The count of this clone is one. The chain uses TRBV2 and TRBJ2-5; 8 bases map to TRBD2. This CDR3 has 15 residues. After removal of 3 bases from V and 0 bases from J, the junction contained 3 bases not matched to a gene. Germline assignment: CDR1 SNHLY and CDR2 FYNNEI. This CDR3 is CASSEGGGYQETQYF. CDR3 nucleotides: TGTGCCAGCAGTGAGGGCGGGGGGTACCAAGAGACCCAGTACTTC.